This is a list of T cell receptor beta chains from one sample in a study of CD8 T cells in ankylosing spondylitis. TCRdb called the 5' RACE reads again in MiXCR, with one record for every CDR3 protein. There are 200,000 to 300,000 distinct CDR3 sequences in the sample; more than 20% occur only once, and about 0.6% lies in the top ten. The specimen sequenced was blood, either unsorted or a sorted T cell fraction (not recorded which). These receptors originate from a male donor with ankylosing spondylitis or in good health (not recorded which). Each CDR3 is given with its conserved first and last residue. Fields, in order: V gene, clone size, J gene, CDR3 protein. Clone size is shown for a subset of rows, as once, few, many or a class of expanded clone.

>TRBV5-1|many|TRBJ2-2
CASSSGQGRTTGELFF
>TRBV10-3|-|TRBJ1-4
CAISASTNEKLFF
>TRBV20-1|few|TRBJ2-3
CSAIAETDTQYF
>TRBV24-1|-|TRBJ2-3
CATQGDHSTDTQYF
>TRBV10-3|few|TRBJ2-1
CAISSGREVKNEQFF
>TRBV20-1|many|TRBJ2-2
CSALGTGAAGELFF
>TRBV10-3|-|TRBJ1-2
CAIRPGSQEGYTF
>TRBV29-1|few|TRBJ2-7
CSVVRSTGAYEQYF
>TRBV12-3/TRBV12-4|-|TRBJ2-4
CASSLLAGTNIQYF
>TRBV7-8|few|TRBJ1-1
CASSLEGGSTEAFF
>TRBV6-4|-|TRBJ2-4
CASRRQGGLAKNIQYF
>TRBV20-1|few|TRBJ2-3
CSATRQRRGDTQYF
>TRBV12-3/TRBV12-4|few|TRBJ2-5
CASSMSQGKETQYF
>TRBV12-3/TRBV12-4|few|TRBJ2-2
CASSKDRGGSGELFF
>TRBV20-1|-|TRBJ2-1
CSASPPDRASYNEQFF
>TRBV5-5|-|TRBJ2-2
CASTLSGGAKTGELFF
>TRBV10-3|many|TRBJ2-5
CAISEVASETQYF
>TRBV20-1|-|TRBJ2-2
CSAPDYATGELFF